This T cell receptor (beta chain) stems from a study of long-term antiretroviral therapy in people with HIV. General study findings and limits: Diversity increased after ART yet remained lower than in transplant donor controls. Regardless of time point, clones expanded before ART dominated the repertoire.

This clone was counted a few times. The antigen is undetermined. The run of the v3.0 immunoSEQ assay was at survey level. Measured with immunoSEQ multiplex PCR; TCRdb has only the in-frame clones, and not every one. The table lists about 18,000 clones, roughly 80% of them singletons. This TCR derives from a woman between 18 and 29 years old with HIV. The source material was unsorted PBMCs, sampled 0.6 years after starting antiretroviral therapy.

CDR3 coding DNA: TGCAGCGTATTTTACTCGGGTGAAGCTTTCTTT. Amino acids: CSVFYSGEAFF. The gene calls are TRBV29-1 and TRBJ1-1; D gene ambiguous. Germline-derived CDR1 and CDR2 are SQVTM and ANQGSEA. V was clipped by 6 bases and J by 7 bases, with 12 bases between them. CDR3 size: 11 residues. Filled out from reference TRBV29-1 and TRBJ1-1, the complete variable domain reads SAVISQKPSRDICQRGTSLTIQCQVDSQVTMMFWYRQQPGQSLTLIATANQGSEATYESGFVIDKFPISRPNLTFSTLTVSNMSPEDSSIYLCSVFYSGEAFFGQGTRLTVV.